This T cell receptor beta chain was profiled in a study of blood T cell repertoires in COVID-19. At the level of the study: Researchers got acute and convalescent COVID-19 samples from the United States, Italy and Spain. T cells, B-cell-depleted T cells, or PBMCs supplied cDNA or gDNA.

The CDR3 spans 14 residues. The trim removed 7 bases at V and 1 base at J, leaving 2 bases unmatched. CDR1 and CDR2 from the germline V gene are SNHLY and FYNNEI. Some clones are missing from TCRdb's copy, which holds only in-frame ones; the method was immunoSEQ multiplex PCR. The sample carries just over 90,000 clones, 70% to 90% recorded once. Sequencing used peripheral blood. The receptor was isolated from a woman aged 80 or older with acute or convalescent COVID-19. The chain joins TRBV2 to TRBJ2-2; 8 bases match TRBD2. As DNA, the CDR3 is TGTGCCAGCACCGGGGGGGTGAACACCGGGGAGCTGTTTTTT. Its protein product is CASTGGVNTGELFF.